A single sample gave rise to the 27 T cell receptor beta chains below, sequenced in a study of human T cells and chemical hapten exposure. The authors extracted total RNA from unfractionated whole blood. MiXCR was run by TCRdb on the 5' RACE reads, yielding one entry per CDR3 protein. The sample contains 110,000 or so distinct CDR3 sequences, 15% to 20% of which appear only once. The receptors come from a human donor in good health.

This clonotype was recorded only once. The V call is TRBV7-8, the J call TRBJ2-4; 7 bases match TRBD1. This CDR3 contains 16 residues. Germline lookup yields CDR1 SGHVS and CDR2 FQNEAQ. The J segment lost 2 bases and the V segment lost 0 bases, leaving 4 bases of the junction unmatched. CDR3 DNA sequence: TGTGCCAGCAGCTTAGCGGGACAGACCCCCAAAAACATTCAGTACTTC. The encoded protein is CASSLAGQTPKNIQYF.

This rearrangement joins TRBV6-2 or TRBV6-3 to TRBJ2-5; 9 positions match TRBD2. The V gene end was trimmed by 6 bases and the J gene end by 3 bases; junction bases not matched to a gene: 2. This CDR3 comprises 13 residues. Germline CDR1 and CDR2: MNHEY and SVGEGT. CDR3 amino acids: CASRSSGEETQYF. In DNA, the CDR3 is TGTGCCAGCAGATCTAGCGGGGAAGAGACCCAGTACTTC.

The rearrangement joins TRBV29-1 to TRBJ2-1, with TRBD2 matching 12 bases. The CDR3 has 17 amino acids. Trimming at V came to 6 bases and at J to 6 bases, leaving 15 bases not matched to a gene. CDR1 is SQVTM, CDR2 ANQGSEA, per germline. The CDR3: CSVAGLAGHPNFNEQFF. In DNA, the CDR3 is TGCAGCGTCGCCGGACTAGCGGGGCACCCCAACTTCAATGAGCAGTTCTTC.

Only a few counts were recorded for this clonotype. This chain connects TRBV7-3 to TRBJ2-7; TRBD1 aligns across 7 bases. The CDR3 length is 14 residues. Trimming cost V 3 bases and J 1 base; bases outside gene matches: 3. Germline lookup yields CDR1 SGHTA and CDR2 FQGTGA. CDR3: CASSFATGSYEQYF. CDR3 in DNA: TGTGCCAGCAGCTTCGCGACAGGGTCCTACGAGCAGTACTTC.

This clonotype was seen a handful of times. The chain couples TRBV2 to TRBJ1-4, with TRBD1 matching 8 bases. The CDR3 covers 14 residues. V shed 1 base and J 7 bases; nucleotides not matched to a gene: 2. The germline V gene encodes CDR1 SNHLY and CDR2 FYNNEI. In nucleotides, the CDR3 is TGTGCCAGCAGTGAAGGGCAGGGGGCTGAAAAACTGTTTTTT. It encodes CASSEGQGAEKLFF.

This clonotype rates as medium-sized (0.01 to 0.1%). The chain has TRBV28 and TRBJ1-2, with 7 bases aligning to TRBD1. The CDR3 sequence is 14 residues long. The junction had 5 bases not matched to a gene; V was cut back by 5 bases and J by 2 bases. The germline V gene encodes CDR1 MDHEN and CDR2 SYDVKM. The CDR3, as DNA: TGTGCCAGCAGTAGGGTCAGGGGGAACTATGGCTACACCTTC. Amino acid sequence: CASSRVRGNYGYTF.

This clonotype was counted a few times. The CDR3 DNA is TGCGCCAGCAGCGTCCTAAGCGGGAGCTTAAATGAGCAGTTCTTC. Encoded protein: CASSVLSGSLNEQFF. V is TRBV5-1 and J is TRBJ2-1; the match to TRBD2 covers 8 bases. The CDR3 has 15 residues. Unmatched junction bases numbered 10, after V lost 4 bases and J lost 7 bases. CDR1 is SGHRS, CDR2 YFSETQ, per germline.

This clonotype was found a few times. The chain links TRBV2 to TRBJ1-5, with 7 nucleotides matching TRBD1. V gave up 5 bases and J gave up 5 bases; unmatched junction bases: 18. This CDR3 region has 18 residues. Looked up from germline, CDR1 is SNHLY and CDR2 is FYNNEI. CDR3 protein: CASSIHRGSRLLYQPQHF. The CDR3, as DNA: TGTGCCAGCAGTATCCACAGGGGAAGCCGTTTGCTTTATCAGCCCCAGCATTTT. The full variable domain, completed using reference TRBV2 and TRBJ1-5, is EPEVTQTPSHQVTQMGQEVILRCVPISNHLYFYWYRQILGQKVEFLVSFYNNEISEKSEIFDDQFSVERPDGSNFTLKIRSTKLEDSAMYFCASSIHRGSRLLYQPQHFGDGTRLSIL.

The chain joins TRBV27 to TRBJ2-3; perhaps TRBD2 as D (6 bases). Looked up from germline, CDR1 is MNHEY and CDR2 is SMNVEV (reference sequence). Trimming left V 10 bases short and J 3 bases short, with 17 bases between. The CDR3 is made up of 14 amino acids. CDR3 protein: CATKRDFRTDTQYF. DNA of the CDR3: TGTGCCACCAAACGGGACTTCCGTACAGATACGCAGTATTTT.

The chain couples TRBV5-1 to TRBJ1-2; no clear D. This CDR3 is built from 11 residues. Trimming left V 6 bases short and J 3 bases short, with 6 bases between. Germline V gene lookup returns CDR1 SGHRS and CDR2 YFSETQ. The CDR3 loop reads CASTGDYGYTF. The CDR3 nucleotides are TGCGCCAGCACCGGGGACTATGGCTACACCTTC.

This clonotype was detected a few times. This chain joins TRBV9 and TRBJ1-6; D is possibly TRBD1 (6 bases). Germline V lookup: CDR1 SGDLS, CDR2 YYNGEE. The CDR3 contains 14 residues. Trimming pared 0 bases from V and 12 bases from J, leaving 13 bases between. The CDR3 nucleotides read TGTGCCAGCAGCGTAGGTGATCAGGGGAGACCCCTCCACTTT. Translating it yields CASSVGDQGRPLHF.

This clonotype was seen only once. The chain links TRBV4-1 to TRBJ2-5; 7 positions agree with TRBD2. The CDR3 extends over 16 amino acids. V trimming: 0 bases; J trimming: 9 bases; junction bases outside the gene matches: 13. Germline V lookup: CDR1 MGHRA, CDR2 YSYEKL. The DNA for the CDR3 is TGCGCCAGCAGCCAAGAAAAGGTCGCGGGAGTGGAGTCCCAGTACTTC. Translated: CASSQEKVAGVESQYF.

This clonotype was found many times. The chain joins TRBV28 to TRBJ2-7; D ambiguous. The V end was cut by 1 base, the J end by 2 bases, with 3 bases between. Looked up from germline, CDR1 is MDHEN and CDR2 is SYDVKM. The CDR3 runs to 12 residues. DNA of the CDR3: TGTGCCAGCAGTTTATCTGCCTACGAGCAGTACTTC. Amino acid sequence: CASSLSAYEQYF.

The chain has TRBV20-1 and TRBJ2-7, with D maybe TRBD2 (6 bases). There are 15 residues in the CDR3. Germline CDR1 and CDR2: DFQATT and SNEGSKA (reference sequence). V lost 2 bases and J 5 bases, leaving 19 bases between the germline ends. Here the CDR3 DNA reads TGCAGTGCTAGACCGCGACTAGTTTGGGGTAACGAGCAGTACTTC. Its protein is CSARPRLVWGNEQYF.

The chain links TRBV27 to TRBJ1-3; maybe TRBD1 (5 bases). The CDR3 is 16 amino acids. V lost 5 bases to trimming and J lost 0 bases, with 14 bases between them. The V gene's germline CDR1 is MNHEY and CDR2 SMNVEV (reference sequence). This CDR3 reads CASSPSGLSSGNTIYF. CDR3 coding DNA: TGTGCCAGCAGTCCATCGGGACTGAGCTCTGGAAACACCATATATTTT.

This clonotype was seen only a few times. This chain connects TRBV6-1 to TRBJ1-4; maybe TRBD1 (5 bases). Trimming removed 7 bases at V and 1 base at J, with 13 bases between. CDR1 MNHNS and CDR2 SASEGT come from the germline V gene. This CDR3 is built from 15 residues. DNA of the CDR3: TGTGCCAGCACCCCCGGACATTTAACTAATGAAAAACTGTTTTTT. It specifies CASTPGHLTNEKLFF.

This clonotype was detected a few times. The chain recombines TRBV2 with TRBJ2-3; 8 nucleotides align to TRBD2. The CDR3 is 16 amino acids. The V gene's germline CDR1 is SNHLY and CDR2 FYNNEI. Trimming cost V 2 bases and J 8 bases; bases outside gene matches: 12. The CDR3 protein is CASSETPGTRGSTQYF. The CDR3 DNA follows: TGTGCCAGCAGTGAAACCCCCGGGACTAGGGGGAGTACGCAGTATTTT. Supplemented by reference TRBV2 and TRBJ2-3, the full variable domain reads EPEVTQTPSHQVTQMGQEVILRCVPISNHLYFYWYRQILGQKVEFLVSFYNNEISEKSEIFDDQFSVERPDGSNFTLKIRSTKLEDSAMYFCASSETPGTRGSTQYFGPGTRLTVL.

In this sample, this clonotype turned up a few times. This sequence joins TRBV20-1 and TRBJ1-2; D is ambiguous. This CDR3 has 12 amino acids. The germline CDR1 and CDR2 sequences are DFQATT and SNEGSKA (reference sequence). V was cut by 5 bases and J by 4 bases, with 11 bases left in between. The CDR3 protein is CSAQVTVYGYTF. The DNA for the CDR3 is TGCAGTGCTCAAGTGACGGTCTATGGCTACACCTTC.

The rearrangement joins TRBV29-1 to TRBJ2-1; D might be TRBD1 or TRBD2, each matching 5 bases. Per germline, CDR1 SQVTM and CDR2 ANQGSEA. Trimming shortened V by 5 bases and J by 10 bases, and 18 bases separated the two germline ends. This CDR3 has 13 amino acids. CDR3 sequence reads: CSVLERGRQEQFF. In DNA, the CDR3 is TGCAGCGTTTTAGAGAGGGGCCGGCAGGAGCAGTTCTTC.

V and J are TRBV20-1 and TRBJ2-3; 8 positions agree with TRBD2. This CDR3 is 13 amino acids long. The germline CDR1 and CDR2 sequences are DFQATT and SNEGSKA (reference sequence). This CDR3 is CRVTSVSTDTQYF. The CDR3 DNA follows: TGCAGGGTGACTAGCGTGAGCACAGATACGCAGTATTTT.

This clonotype was observed a few times. The chain uses TRBV23-1 and TRBJ2-2; D gene unclear. TRBV23-1 is an ORF, with its function uncertain. The CDR3 runs 14 residues. Trimming pared 8 bases from V and 3 bases from J, leaving 13 bases between. CDR3 loop: CASSQWPYTGELFF. CDR3 bases: TGCGCCAGCTCCCAGTGGCCCTACACCGGGGAGCTGTTTTTT.

This clonotype has just a few counts. The chain's CDR3 is CASSSNQGVGEAFF. Written as DNA, the CDR3 is TGCGCCAGCAGCTCAAACCAGGGGGTAGGTGAAGCTTTCTTT. J is TRBJ1-1 and V is TRBV5-1, with 7 bases aligning to TRBD1. CDR1 is SGHRS, CDR2 YFSETQ, per germline. The CDR3 has 14 amino acids. V trimming: 3 bases; J trimming: 7 bases; junction bases outside the gene matches: 9.

This clonotype was counted between two and nine times. The CDR3 region is CASSLFGGAYEQFF. In DNA form, the CDR3 reads TGCGCCAGCAGCTTGTTTGGGGGAGCCTATGAGCAGTTCTTC. The V call is TRBV5-1, the J call TRBJ2-1; D might be TRBD1 or TRBD2, each matching 5 bases. CDR3 size: 14 residues. The ends were cut back, 1 base at V and 8 bases at J, with 13 bases in the middle. Germline assignment: CDR1 SGHRS and CDR2 YFSETQ.

The chain joins TRBV6-1 to TRBJ2-7, with TRBD1 identical over 10 bases. CDR3 length equals 17 residues. Germline values: CDR1 MNHNS, CDR2 SASEGT. Unmatched junction bases numbered 8, after V lost 1 base and J lost 2 bases. This chain's CDR3 is CASSEDLAGQGTYEQYF. CDR3 DNA sequence: TGTGCCAGCAGTGAAGATCTGGCGGGACAGGGGACCTACGAGCAGTACTTC.

Only a few counts were recorded for this clonotype. CDR3 in amino acids: CASSLAGVTYEQYF. The DNA for the CDR3 is TGCGCCAGCAGTCTAGCGGGAGTTACCTACGAGCAGTACTTC. The rearrangement links TRBV5-1 to TRBJ2-7; 10 bases fit TRBD2. Germline V gene data show CDR1 as SGHRS and CDR2 as YFSETQ. The CDR3 consists of 14 residues. With 5 bases clipped from V and 2 bases from J, the junction kept 4 bases outside the gene matches.

CDR3 residues: CASERSGRLQETQYF. The CDR3 DNA follows: TGTGCCAGCGAGAGATCGGGACGCCTACAAGAGACCCAGTACTTC. The chain is built from TRBV2 and TRBJ2-5, with D perhaps being TRBD1 or TRBD2 (5 bases each). V shed 8 bases and J shed 2 bases, with 18 bases lying between them. The length of the CDR3 is 15 residues. Germline CDR1 and CDR2: SNHLY and FYNNEI. Full variable domain (rest looked up from reference TRBV2 and TRBJ2-5): EPEVTQTPSHQVTQMGQEVILRCVPISNHLYFYWYRQILGQKVEFLVSFYNNEISEKSEIFDDQFSVERPDGSNFTLKIRSTKLEDSAMYFCASERSGRLQETQYFGPGTRLLVL.

The chain employs TRBV5-1 and TRBJ1-1; 11 nucleotides match TRBD1. CDR1 SGHRS and CDR2 YFSETQ come from the germline V gene. V shed 3 bases, J shed 2 bases, and the junction held 6 bases outside the gene matches. CDR3 length: 16 amino acids. The chain's CDR3 is CASSSGQGAYNTEAFF. The CDR3 DNA reads as TGCGCCAGCAGCTCCGGACAGGGGGCTTATAACACTGAAGCTTTCTTT.